The 11 T cell receptor beta chains listed next were all sequenced from one sample in a study of beta chain features in type 1 diabetes. Reverse transcription of all isolated RNA meant that expressed TCRB transcripts were sequenced. Assay: immunoSEQ multiplex PCR; the TCRdb copy retains only in-frame clones and omits some. The sample lists roughly 180,000 clones, around an eighth occurring once. The material sequenced was central memory CD4+ T cells from blood. All receptors come from a woman aged 18-29 years in good health.

This clone was recorded a few times. V is TRBV11-3 and J is TRBJ2-5; 10 nucleotides line up with TRBD1. From germline, CDR1 is SGHNT and CDR2 YENEEA. The CDR3 spans 13 residues. The ends lost 4 bases at V and 7 bases at J; junction bases unmatched: 3. The CDR3 reads CASSSGQGGTQYF. CDR3 nucleotides: TGTGCCAGCAGCTCCGGACAGGGGGGGACCCAGTACTTC.

This clone turned up a few times. The V gene is TRBV28, the J gene TRBJ2-7; D remains unclear. CDR1 is MDHEN and CDR2 is SYDVKM in the germline V gene. V was trimmed by 7 bases and J by 1 base, leaving 17 bases between them. The length of the CDR3 is 15 residues. The DNA for the CDR3 is TGTGCCAGCACCTCCCCAGCCGGGTTGTCCTACGAGCAGTACTTC. This codes for CASTSPAGLSYEQYF. Together with reference TRBV28 and TRBJ2-7, the CDR3 gives the full variable domain: DVKVTQSSRYLVKRTGEKVFLECVQDMDHENMFWYRQDPGLGLRLIYFSYDVKMKEKGDIPEGYSVSREKKERFSLILESASTNQTSMYLCASTSPAGLSYEQYFGPGTRLTVT.

This clone was counted only a few times. The V and J genes are TRBV4-3 and TRBJ1-2; weak D call: TRBD1 (5 bases). Germline CDR1 is LGHNA and CDR2 is YSLEER. The CDR3 is made up of 14 amino acids. The V gene lost 0 bases and the J gene lost 4 bases, with 9 bases spanning the gap. The CDR3 reads CASSQDRGAYGYTF. DNA for the CDR3: TGCGCCAGCAGCCAAGATAGGGGTGCCTATGGCTACACCTTC.

This chain's CDR3 is CASSQGSGSGANVLTF. CDR3 coding DNA: TGCGCCAGCAGCCAAGGCTCAGGTTCGGGGGCCAACGTCCTGACTTTC. The chain joins TRBV4-3 to TRBJ2-6; unclear D gene. V shed 1 base and J shed 4 bases, with 11 bases lying between them. In germline, CDR1 is LGHNA, CDR2 YSLEER. The CDR3 has 16 residues.

This clone was seen ten or more times. The chain combines TRBV7-3 with TRBJ2-1, with TRBD2 matching over 13 bases. The V segment lost 2 bases and the J segment 14 bases; nucleotides outside the gene matches: 6. CDR1 SGHTA and CDR2 FQGTGA come from the germline V gene. The CDR3 consists of 14 residues. CDR3 protein: CASSLSLAGGPKFF. CDR3 nucleotides: TGTGCCAGCAGCTTATCACTAGCGGGAGGGCCAAAGTTCTTC.

This rearrangement joins TRBV5-1 to TRBJ2-7, with D possibly being TRBD2 (6 bases). CDR3 size: 14 residues. Deletions cut 2 bases from V and 4 bases from J, with 13 bases between. Germline V lookup: CDR1 SGHRS, CDR2 YFSETQ. CDR3 sequence (DNA): TGCGCCAGCAGCTTTGGCGGGACCAAATACGAGCAGTACTTC. This gives the protein CASSFGGTKYEQYF.

This clone was counted at least ten times. The chain carries TRBV7-6 and TRBJ2-5; 8 bases fit TRBD1. This CDR3 comprises 14 residues. V lost 4 bases, J lost 5 bases, and 6 bases stayed unmatched. From germline, CDR1 is SGHVS and CDR2 FNYEAQ. As DNA, the CDR3 is TGTGCCAGCAGCTCGAACACAGGGGGTGAGACCCAGTACTTC. This translates into CASSSNTGGETQYF.

The genes are TRBV1 and TRBJ2-1; the table's TRBD2 call for D was not verified on the DNA. TRBV1 is given as a pseudogene. This CDR3 comprises 15 residues. CDR3 residues: CTSSQHDGSFNEQFF. The CDR3 DNA follows: TGCACCAGCAGCCAACATGACGGGAGTTTTAATGAGCAGTTCTTC.

This clone occurred a few times. Relative to the germline gene, one junction end is altered; a read error may explain this. V usage is TRBV30 and J usage is TRBJ2-7, with unresolved D. The length of the CDR3 is 12 residues. CDR1 is GTSNPN and CDR2 is SVGIG in the germline V gene (reference sequence). The CDR3 reads CAWSSGSYGQYF. For the CDR3, the DNA is TGTGCCTGGAGTTCCGGTTCGTACGGGCAGTACTTC.

The gene calls are TRBV6-5 and TRBJ2-7, with D tentatively TRBD1 (6 bases). V was clipped by 8 bases and J by 2 bases, with 13 bases between them. Germline V gene data show CDR1 as MNHEY and CDR2 as SVGAGI. This CDR3 is 13 amino acids long. CDR3 in DNA: TGTGCCAGCTCCGGGACACCAACCTACGAGCAGTACTTC. It codes for CASSGTPTYEQYF.

V is TRBV7-3 and J is TRBJ2-1, with TRBD2 matching 8 bases. Trimming at V came to 5 bases and at J to 8 bases, leaving 14 bases not matched to a gene. The CDR3 length is 16 residues. Germline V gene data show CDR1 as SGHTA and CDR2 as FQGTGA. The CDR3 nucleotides are TGTGCCAGCAGCCGTAACCCAGGACTAGCCACTGATGAGCAGTTCTTC. It codes for CASSRNPGLATDEQFF.